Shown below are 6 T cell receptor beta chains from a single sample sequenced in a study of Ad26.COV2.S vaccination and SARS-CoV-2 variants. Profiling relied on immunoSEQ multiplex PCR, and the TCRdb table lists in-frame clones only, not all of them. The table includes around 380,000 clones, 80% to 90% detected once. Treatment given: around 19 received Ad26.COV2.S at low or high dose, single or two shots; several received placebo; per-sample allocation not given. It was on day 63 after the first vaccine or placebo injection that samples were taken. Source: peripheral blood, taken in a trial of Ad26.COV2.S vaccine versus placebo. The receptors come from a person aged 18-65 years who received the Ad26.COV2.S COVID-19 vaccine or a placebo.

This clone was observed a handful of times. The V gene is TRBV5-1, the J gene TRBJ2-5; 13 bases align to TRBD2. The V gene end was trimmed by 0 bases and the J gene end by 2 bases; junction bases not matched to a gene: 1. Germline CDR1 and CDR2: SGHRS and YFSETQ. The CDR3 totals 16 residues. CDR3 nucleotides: TGCGCCAGCAGCTTGGGGACTAGCGGGGGACAAGAGACCCAGTACTTC. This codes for CASSLGTSGGQETQYF. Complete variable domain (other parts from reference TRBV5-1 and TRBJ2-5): KAGVTQTPRYLIKTRGQQVTLSCSPISGHRSVSWYQQTPGQGLQFLFEYFSETQRNKGNFPGRFSGRQFSNSRSEMNVSTLELGDSALYLCASSLGTSGGQETQYFGPGTRLLVL.

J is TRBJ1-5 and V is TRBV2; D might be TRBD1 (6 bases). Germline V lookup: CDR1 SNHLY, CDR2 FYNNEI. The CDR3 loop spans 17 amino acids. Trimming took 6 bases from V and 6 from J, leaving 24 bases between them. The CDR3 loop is CASRDLGKGQSGQPQHF. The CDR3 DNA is TGTGCCAGCAGAGATTTGGGAAAGGGACAAAGTGGTCAGCCCCAGCATTTT. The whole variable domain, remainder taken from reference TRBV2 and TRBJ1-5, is EPEVTQTPSHQVTQMGQEVILRCVPISNHLYFYWYRQILGQKVEFLVSFYNNEISEKSEIFDDQFSVERPDGSNFTLKIRSTKLEDSAMYFCASRDLGKGQSGQPQHFGDGTRLSIL.

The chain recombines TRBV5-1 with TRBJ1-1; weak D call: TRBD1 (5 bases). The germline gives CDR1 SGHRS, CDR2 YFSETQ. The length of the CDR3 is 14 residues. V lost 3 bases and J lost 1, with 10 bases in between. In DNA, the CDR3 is TGCGCCAGCAGCTCTCGAGGGGAGAACACTGAAGCTTTCTTT. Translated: CASSSRGENTEAFF. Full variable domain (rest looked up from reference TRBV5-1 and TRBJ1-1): KAGVTQTPRYLIKTRGQQVTLSCSPISGHRSVSWYQQTPGQGLQFLFEYFSETQRNKGNFPGRFSGRQFSNSRSEMNVSTLELGDSALYLCASSSRGENTEAFFGQGTRLTVV.

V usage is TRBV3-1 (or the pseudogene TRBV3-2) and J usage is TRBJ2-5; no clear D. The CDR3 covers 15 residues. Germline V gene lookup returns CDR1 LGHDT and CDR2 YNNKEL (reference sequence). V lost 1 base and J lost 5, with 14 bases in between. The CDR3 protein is CASSQVGLSQETQYF. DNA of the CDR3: TGTGCCAGCAGCCAAGTCGGGTTATCACAGGAGACCCAGTACTTC.

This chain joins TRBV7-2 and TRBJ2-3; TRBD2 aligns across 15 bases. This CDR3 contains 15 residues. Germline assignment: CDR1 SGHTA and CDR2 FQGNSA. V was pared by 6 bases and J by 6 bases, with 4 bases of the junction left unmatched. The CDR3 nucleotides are TGTGCCAGCAGTTCGGGACTAGCGGGGGGCGATACGCAGTATTTT. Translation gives CASSSGLAGGDTQYF.

The CDR3 here is CASTPVAGSGNTIYF. The CDR3 nucleotides are TGTGCCAGTACCCCGGTGGCGGGCTCTGGAAACACCATATATTTT. The genes are TRBV19 and TRBJ1-3; D gene uncertain. Germline V lookup: CDR1 LNHDA, CDR2 SQIVND (reference sequence). The CDR3 runs to 15 residues. Trimming removed 7 bases from V and 0 bases from J, with 13 bases in between.